The 26 T cell receptor beta chains below all came from one sample that was sequenced in a study of siplizumab effects on memory and regulatory T cells. Assay: immunoSEQ multiplex PCR; the TCRdb copy retains only in-frame clones and omits some. The sample lists tens of thousands of clones; 85% to 95% were seen once. Sequencing was performed on CD8+ T cells sorted from blood. The receptors were sampled from a human donor in good health.

This chain joins TRBV4-1 and TRBJ2-7; no definite D call. The CDR3 consists of 15 residues. Per germline, CDR1 MGHRA and CDR2 YSYEKL. V was cut by 6 bases and J by 2 bases, with 17 bases left in between. In DNA form, the CDR3 reads TGCGCCAGCAGTCAACATCCTGAGCGTACCTACGAGCAGTACTTC. Its protein product is CASSQHPERTYEQYF.

The rearrangement joins TRBV7-9 to TRBJ2-7; 7 nucleotides align to TRBD2. The CDR3 runs 17 residues. With V trimmed by 3 bases and J by 5 bases, 16 bases remained unmatched. CDR1 and CDR2 from the germline V gene are SEHNR and FQNEAQ (reference sequence). The CDR3: CASSLGSGAGTTDEQYF. The CDR3 nucleotides read TGTGCCAGCAGCTTGGGGAGTGGGGCCGGGACTACGGACGAGCAGTACTTC.

This chain links TRBV4-1 with TRBJ2-2; D is perhaps TRBD1 or TRBD2 (5 bases each). CDR1 is MGHRA, CDR2 YSYEKL, per germline. This CDR3 region has 15 residues. V was shortened by 1 base and J by 4 bases, with 10 bases between the two germline ends. CDR3 in amino acids: CASSQVAGTTGELFF. Written as DNA, the CDR3 is TGCGCCAGCAGCCAAGTTGCAGGGACCACCGGGGAGCTGTTTTTT.

The chain combines TRBV5-1 with TRBJ2-7; 11 bases are a match to TRBD2. The V and J ends lost 2 bases and 3 bases, in that order; junction bases with no gene match: 19. Germline assignment: CDR1 SGHRS and CDR2 YFSETQ. This CDR3 has 20 residues. The CDR3 coding sequence is TGCGCCAGCAGCTTTACCGCGGACCTGACTAGCGGGAAACGAGGCTACGAGCAGTACTTC. This translates into CASSFTADLTSGKRGYEQYF.

The CDR3 sequence: CASSLSGTETQYF. DNA of the CDR3: TGTGCCAGCAGTTTATCAGGGACCGAGACCCAGTACTTC. The gene calls are TRBV27 and TRBJ2-5, with D possibly called TRBD1 or TRBD2 (5 bases each). Germline values: CDR1 MNHEY, CDR2 SMNVEV (reference sequence). Trimming stripped 0 bases from V and 5 bases from J, with 7 bases between. The CDR3 sequence is 13 residues long.

The chain recombines TRBV9 with TRBJ2-7, with 7 bases identical to TRBD2. Germline assignment: CDR1 SGDLS and CDR2 YYNGEE. This CDR3 contains 15 residues. The ends lost 3 bases at V and 2 bases at J; junction bases unmatched: 8. CDR3 nucleotides: TGTGCCAGCAGCGCCTTAGCGGGCGCTGCCTACGAGCAGTACTTC. It translates to CASSALAGAAYEQYF.

This sequence joins TRBV18 and TRBJ1-1; perhaps TRBD1 as D (5 bases). The CDR3 spans 17 residues. Germline V CDR1 and CDR2: KGHSH, LQKENI. With 3 bases removed from V and 2 bases from J, the gap between germline ends came to 19 bases. The CDR3 sequence: CASSPDPNGQINTEAFF. The CDR3 nucleotides read TGTGCCAGCTCACCCGACCCCAATGGACAAATAAACACTGAAGCTTTCTTT. Drawing the rest from reference TRBV18 and TRBJ1-1, the complete variable domain is NAGVMQNPRHLVRRRGQEARLRCSPMKGHSHVYWYRQLPEEGLKFMVYLQKENIIDESGMPKERFSAEFPKEGPSILRIQQVVRGDSAAYFCASSPDPNGQINTEAFFGQGTRLTVV.

This chain joins TRBV7-9 and TRBJ2-7; D is unclear. The CDR3 length is 13 residues. Germline V CDR1 and CDR2: SEHNR, FQNEAQ (reference sequence). V lost 1 base to trimming and J lost 3 bases, with 7 bases between them. The DNA for the CDR3 is TGTGCCAGCAGCTTAGTTTCGGACTACGAGCAGTACTTC. It translates to CASSLVSDYEQYF.

J is TRBJ1-2 and V is TRBV11-2, with 8 bases that match TRBD1. The ends lost 5 bases at V and 8 bases at J; junction bases unmatched: 22. The CDR3 covers 18 residues. The germline CDR1 and CDR2 sequences are SGHAT and FQNNGV. As DNA, the CDR3 is TGTGCCAGCAGCCCTGACCGGGACAGGATCCTAATAGGAGAAGGCTACACCTTC. It codes for CASSPDRDRILIGEGYTF.

The rearrangement joins TRBV6-1 to TRBJ1-1; D not certain. V was shortened by 7 bases and J by 8 bases, with 11 bases between the two germline ends. This CDR3 is 11 amino acids long. Germline V gene data show CDR1 as MNHNS and CDR2 as SASEGT. The CDR3 DNA sequence: TGTGCCAGCACCAAACCAACGGAAGCTTTCTTT. This sequence encodes CASTKPTEAFF.

The rearrangement joins TRBV6-6 to TRBJ2-5; D uncertain. Germline values: CDR1 MNHNY, CDR2 SVGAGI (reference sequence). The length of the CDR3 is 14 residues. The V gene lost 6 bases and the J gene lost 0 bases, with 11 bases spanning the gap. In DNA form, the CDR3 reads TGTGCCAGCAGCAACACAAGGTACCAAGAGACCCAGTACTTC. As protein: CASSNTRYQETQYF.

This clone was found a few times. The chain is built from TRBV2 and TRBJ2-7, with D unclear. This CDR3 has 11 residues. V lost 8 bases and J 6 bases, leaving 11 bases between the germline ends. Germline CDR1 reads SNHLY; CDR2 reads FYNNEI. The CDR3 sequence is CASLDPSEQYF. CDR3 nucleotide sequence: TGTGCCAGCTTAGATCCTAGCGAGCAGTACTTC.

V usage is TRBV28 and J usage is TRBJ2-7; D is unclear. This CDR3 has 15 residues. Trimming left V 6 bases short and J 6 bases short, with 21 bases between. The germline V gene has CDR1 MDHEN and CDR2 SYDVKM. The CDR3 protein is CASRPYVESLLEQYF. CDR3 nucleotide sequence: TGTGCCAGCAGGCCCTACGTTGAGAGTCTCCTCGAGCAGTACTTC. Complete variable domain (other parts from reference TRBV28 and TRBJ2-7): DVKVTQSSRYLVKRTGEKVFLECVQDMDHENMFWYRQDPGLGLRLIYFSYDVKMKEKGDIPEGYSVSREKKERFSLILESASTNQTSMYLCASRPYVESLLEQYFGPGTRLTVT.

The rearrangement links TRBV4-1 to TRBJ1-2, with D uncertain. Germline CDR1 and CDR2: MGHRA and YSYEKL. This CDR3 contains 15 residues. The V end was cut by 0 bases, the J end by 0 bases, with 8 bases between. The CDR3 region has the DNA TGCGCCAGCAGCCAAGACTCGACCTCTAACTATGGCTACACCTTC. As protein: CASSQDSTSNYGYTF.

The CDR3 DNA reads TGTGCCAGTACCCAGAAAAGTGGGGTGGAGACCCAGTACTTC. Encoded protein: CASTQKSGVETQYF. V gene TRBV19 combines with J gene TRBJ2-5; no clear D gene. CDR1 is LNHDA, CDR2 SQIVND, per germline (reference sequence). The CDR3 loop spans 14 amino acids. Trimming stripped 7 bases from V and 5 bases from J, with 17 bases between.

This chain links TRBV9 with TRBJ2-7; D possibly uses TRBD1 or TRBD2 (7 bases each). Germline V gives CDR1 SGDLS, CDR2 YYNGEE. The CDR3 sequence is 14 residues long. Trimming took 4 bases from V and 2 from J, leaving 13 bases between them. The CDR3: CASSSGGVPYEQYF. The DNA for the CDR3 is TGTGCCAGCAGCTCAGGGGGGGTCCCCTACGAGCAGTACTTC.

The chain employs TRBV4-1 and TRBJ1-1, with D perhaps matching TRBD1 (5 bases). The germline gives CDR1 MGHRA, CDR2 YSYEKL. This CDR3 region has 16 residues. Trimming removed 1 base at V and 7 bases at J, with 19 bases between. CDR3 nucleotides: TGCGCCAGCAGCCAAGGGATCAGGGTAGATAAGGATGAAGCTTTCTTT. It specifies CASSQGIRVDKDEAFF.

The chain has TRBV6-1 and TRBJ1-5; TRBD1 might be the D (5 bases). V lost 4 bases and J lost 0, with 13 bases in between. This CDR3 contains 16 residues. The germline CDR1 and CDR2 sequences are MNHNS and SASEGT. In DNA form, the CDR3 reads TGTGCCAGCAGTGGACAGACACTTTATAGCAATCAGCCCCAGCATTTT. The encoded protein is CASSGQTLYSNQPQHF.

The CDR3 is CASSPQGSEYNEQFF. CDR3 nucleotides: TGCGCCAGCAGCCCCCAGGGGTCCGAGTACAATGAGCAGTTCTTC. The V gene is TRBV4-1, the J gene TRBJ2-1, with D possibly TRBD1 on 6 matching bases. CDR3 length equals 15 residues. V was cut by 4 bases and J by 4 bases, with 14 bases left in between. Germline lookup yields CDR1 MGHRA and CDR2 YSYEKL.

In nucleotides, the CDR3 is TGTGCCAGTAGTTTACTTCACAGGGTCAATCAGCCCCAGCATTTT. Translating it yields CASSLLHRVNQPQHF. The J gene is TRBJ1-5, the V gene TRBV19, with TRBD1 as a possible D gene (6 bases). The CDR3 is 15 residues long. V lost 5 bases, J lost 3 bases, and 14 bases lay in between. Germline V CDR1 and CDR2: LNHDA, SQIVND (reference sequence). The variable domain in full, with the rest retrieved from reference TRBV19 and TRBJ1-5, is DGGITQSPKYLFRKEGQNVTLSCEQNLNHDAMYWYRQDPGQGLRLIYYSQIVNDFQKGDIAEGYSVSREKKESFPLTVTSAQKNPTAFYLCASSLLHRVNQPQHFGDGTRLSIL.

The rearrangement joins TRBV27 to TRBJ2-3, with 8 positions matching TRBD2. J lost 2 bases, V lost 6 bases, and 7 bases had no gene match. The CDR3 consists of 15 residues. Germline V gene data show CDR1 as MNHEY and CDR2 as SMNVEV (reference sequence). The CDR3 region has the DNA TGTGCCAGCAGCTATAGCGGGAAATACACAGATACGCAGTATTTT. It codes for CASSYSGKYTDTQYF.

J is TRBJ2-2 and V is TRBV19; D possibly matches TRBD1 or TRBD2 (6 bases each). Trimming removed 5 bases at V and 5 bases at J, with 18 bases between. The CDR3 sequence is 16 residues long. Germline V gene data show CDR1 as LNHDA and CDR2 as SQIVND (reference sequence). In nucleotides, the CDR3 is TGTGCCAGTAGTTTCCCTTTAGGAGGGGGGACCGGGGAGCTGTTTTTT. It codes for CASSFPLGGGTGELFF.

Details on this clone: The CDR3 does not end in the conserved phenylalanine or tryptophan, so this is likely a read error. It is unclear where the CDR3 begins or ends on the DNA, so no DNA is shown, and the CDR3 is as TCRdb lists it. CDR3 region: CASSRPTGRSHS. J is TRBJ1-5 and V is TRBV28; the D call of TRBD1 is as the table states it, not checked on the DNA. The CDR3 spans 12 amino acids, including both terminal residues. Germline CDR1 and CDR2: MDHEN and SYDVKM.

In its sample, this clone was seen a few times. The V and J genes are TRBV2 and TRBJ1-2; unclear D gene. The germline V and J ends were trimmed by 2 bases and 1 base, with 11 bases remaining between them. CDR1 is SNHLY and CDR2 is FYNNEI in the germline V gene. The CDR3 runs 15 residues. CDR3 sequence reads: CASSEPSEHNYGYTF. The DNA for the CDR3 is TGTGCCAGCAGTGAACCTTCGGAGCATAACTATGGCTACACCTTC.

The V call is TRBV27, the J call TRBJ1-1; unclear D gene. V shed 3 bases and J shed 4 bases, with 9 bases lying between them. CDR1 MNHEY and CDR2 SMNVEV come from the germline V gene (reference sequence). The CDR3 is 13 residues long. For the CDR3, the DNA is TGTGCCAGCAGTTTGGGCAGTTCCACTGAAGCTTTCTTT. Translating it yields CASSLGSSTEAFF.

This sequence joins TRBV9 and TRBJ2-5; the D gene could be TRBD1 or TRBD2 (5 bases each). The CDR3 totals 15 residues. Germline values: CDR1 SGDLS, CDR2 YYNGEE. V dropped 2 bases and J dropped 4 bases, with 15 bases sitting between them. The CDR3 nucleotides are TGTGCCAGCAGCGTCTCTGGGACGGCTGGAGAGACCCAGTACTTC. This translates into CASSVSGTAGETQYF.